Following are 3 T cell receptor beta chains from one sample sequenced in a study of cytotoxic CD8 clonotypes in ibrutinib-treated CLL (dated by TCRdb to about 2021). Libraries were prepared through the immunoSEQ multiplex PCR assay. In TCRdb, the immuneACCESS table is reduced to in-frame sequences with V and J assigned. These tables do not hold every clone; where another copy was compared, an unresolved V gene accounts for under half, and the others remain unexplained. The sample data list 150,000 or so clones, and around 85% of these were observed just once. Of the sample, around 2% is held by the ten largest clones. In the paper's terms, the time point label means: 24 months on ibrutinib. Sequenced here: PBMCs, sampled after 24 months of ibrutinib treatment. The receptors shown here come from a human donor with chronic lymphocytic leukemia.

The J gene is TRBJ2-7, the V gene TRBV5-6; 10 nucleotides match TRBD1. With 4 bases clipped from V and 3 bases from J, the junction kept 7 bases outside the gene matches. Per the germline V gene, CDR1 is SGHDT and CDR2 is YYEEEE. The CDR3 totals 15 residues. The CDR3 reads CASSGGQGPVYEQYF. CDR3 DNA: TGTGCCAGCAGCGGGGGACAGGGGCCCGTCTACGAGCAGTACTTC.

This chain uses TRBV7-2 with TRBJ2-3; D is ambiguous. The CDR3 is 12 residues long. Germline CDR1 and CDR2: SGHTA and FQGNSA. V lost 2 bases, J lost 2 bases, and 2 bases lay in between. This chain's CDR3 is CASSLFTDTQYF. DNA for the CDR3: TGTGCCAGCAGCTTATTCACAGATACGCAGTATTTT.

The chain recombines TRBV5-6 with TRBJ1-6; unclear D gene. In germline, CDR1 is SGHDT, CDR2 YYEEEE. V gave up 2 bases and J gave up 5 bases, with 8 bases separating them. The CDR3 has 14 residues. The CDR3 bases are TGTGCCAGCAGCTTCCTAGGGAATAATTCACCCCTCCACTTT. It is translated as CASSFLGNNSPLHF.